Listed here are 15 T cell receptor beta chains from one sample, sequenced in a study of blood T cell repertoires in COVID-19. Libraries were prepared by immunoSEQ multiplex PCR; TCRdb keeps only in-frame clonotypes and omits some of them. Here the sample spans 200,000 to 300,000 clones, 75% to 85% being singletons. Sequencing was done on a sample of peripheral blood. These receptors all stem from a man aged 35 to 55 who had recovered from COVID-19.

The chain combines TRBV7-2 with TRBJ2-7; D not resolved. The CDR3 is 12 amino acids. Trimming left V 2 bases short and J 2 bases short, with 4 bases between. Germline CDR1 reads SGHTA; CDR2 reads FQGNSA. The CDR3 sequence is CASSLQTYEQYF. In DNA, the CDR3 is TGTGCCAGCAGCTTACAGACCTACGAGCAGTACTTC.

The V gene is TRBV27, the J gene TRBJ2-1; D possibly corresponds to TRBD1 (6 bases). The CDR3 covers 12 residues. V dropped 5 bases and J dropped 10 bases, with 12 bases sitting between them. CDR1 and CDR2 from the germline V gene are MNHEY and SMNVEV (reference sequence). CDR3 bases: TGTGCCAGCAGTACAGGGTTGGGGGAGCAGTTCTTC. Its translation is CASSTGLGEQFF.

The chain joins TRBV6-2 or TRBV6-3 to TRBJ2-7, with TRBD1 as a possible D gene (5 bases). The CDR3 totals 13 residues. V was clipped by 2 bases and J by 6 bases, with 11 bases between them. The germline V gene encodes CDR1 MNHEY and CDR2 SVGEGT. The CDR3 region is CASSYQAGIEQYF. CDR3 coding DNA: TGTGCCAGCAGTTACCAAGCAGGGATCGAGCAGTACTTC.

The V gene is TRBV18, the J gene TRBJ1-1; D remains ambiguous. Germline V gene sequence: CDR1 KGHSH, CDR2 LQKENI. V was cut by 3 bases and J by 4 bases, with 15 bases left in between. This CDR3 contains 15 residues. The CDR3 DNA reads TGTGCCAGCTCACCTACTACTCCCCGGGGCACTGAAGCTTTCTTT. Translation gives CASSPTTPRGTEAFF.

As DNA, the CDR3 is TGTGCCAGTAGTCCTCGTCCGGGACAGGTGTTTGCTGGGGCCAACGTCCTGACTTTC. This codes for CASSPRPGQVFAGANVLTF. This chain joins TRBV19 and TRBJ2-6; TRBD1 matches at 8 bases. The CDR3 extends over 19 amino acids. V was clipped by 5 bases and J by 2 bases; unmatched bases: 14. Germline V gene data show CDR1 as LNHDA and CDR2 as SQIVND (reference sequence).

This clone was picked up a small number of times. This chain connects TRBV4-3 to TRBJ2-7; D possibly corresponds to TRBD1 (6 bases). Germline loops: CDR1 LGHNA, CDR2 YSLEER. The CDR3 covers 15 residues. The V end lost 0 bases, the J end lost 5 bases, and 14 bases lay between the germline ends. The CDR3 sequence is CASSQEHRAWDEQYF. The CDR3 nucleotides read TGCGCCAGCAGCCAAGAACACAGGGCCTGGGACGAGCAGTACTTC.

The V and J genes are TRBV5-4 and TRBJ1-5; possible D gene TRBD1, 5 bases. This CDR3 is 14 amino acids long. CDR1 and CDR2 (germline): SGHNT, YYREEE (reference sequence). V lost 0 bases and J 9 bases, leaving 13 bases between the germline ends. As DNA, the CDR3 is TGTGCCAGCAGCTTGGACGCAGGGCCGGGGCCCCAGCATTTT. Its protein is CASSLDAGPGPQHF.

The rearrangement uses TRBV7-9 and TRBJ2-3; no clear D gene. The germline V and J ends were trimmed by 1 base and 2 bases, with 7 bases remaining between them. Per the germline V gene, CDR1 is SEHNR and CDR2 is FQNEAQ (reference sequence). CDR3 length: 14 amino acids. CDR3 DNA: TGTGCCAGCAGCTTAGTTCAGTCCACAGATACGCAGTATTTT. Translating it yields CASSLVQSTDTQYF.

V usage is TRBV9 and J usage is TRBJ2-5, with 16 bases aligning to TRBD2. Germline V lookup: CDR1 SGDLS, CDR2 YYNGEE. Trimming took 3 bases from V and 4 from J; bases not matched to a gene: 3. The CDR3 is 16 residues long. The CDR3 reads CASSDGTSGGAETQYF. The DNA of the CDR3 is TGTGCCAGCAGCGACGGGACTAGCGGGGGGGCAGAGACCCAGTACTTC.

This sequence joins TRBV23-1 and TRBJ2-2, with 9 bases matching TRBD1. TRBV23-1 qualifies as an ORF whose function is uncertain. J gave up 5 bases and V 3 bases, and 13 bases lay outside the gene matches. The length of the CDR3 is 18 residues. CDR3 in amino acids: CASSQKRRDRDSTGELFF. CDR3 DNA: TGCGCCAGCAGTCAGAAGAGGAGGGACAGGGATAGTACCGGGGAGCTGTTTTTT.

The rearrangement uses TRBV12-3 or TRBV12-4 and TRBJ1-2, with 7 bases aligning to TRBD1. The CDR3 is made up of 13 amino acids. J was trimmed by 8 bases and V by 5 bases; bases with no gene match: 8. CDR3 loop: CASSLTGVRGYTF. In DNA, the CDR3 is TGTGCCAGCAGTCTTACAGGGGTTCGGGGCTACACCTTC.

The V and J genes are TRBV9 and TRBJ1-2; TRBD1 is a possible D gene (5 bases). This CDR3 is built from 13 residues. The germline V gene has CDR1 SGDLS and CDR2 YYNGEE. The ends were cut back, 0 bases at V and 8 bases at J, with 11 bases in the middle. The CDR3 loop reads CASSVAQGYGYTF. CDR3 sequence (DNA): TGTGCCAGCAGCGTAGCCCAGGGTTACGGCTACACCTTC.

This rearrangement joins TRBV5-6 to TRBJ1-2; no reliable D call. This CDR3 contains 14 residues. Trimming stripped 3 bases from V and 1 base from J, with 10 bases between. CDR1 and CDR2 (germline): SGHDT, YYEEEE. The CDR3 reads CASSSFRDNYGYTF. In DNA, the CDR3 is TGTGCCAGCAGCTCGTTCCGGGATAACTATGGCTACACCTTC. The entire variable domain, with the rest obtained from reference TRBV5-6 and TRBJ1-2, is as follows: DAGVTQSPTHLIKTRGQQVTLRCSPKSGHDTVSWYQQALGQGPQFIFQYYEEEERQRGNFPDRFSGHQFPNYSSELNVNALLLGDSALYLCASSSFRDNYGYTFGSGTRLTVV.

J is TRBJ2-1 and V is TRBV18; 8 nucleotides align to TRBD1. V lost 3 bases, J lost 0 bases, and 10 bases stayed unmatched. The length of the CDR3 is 18 residues. Germline CDR1 KGHSH, CDR2 LQKENI. The CDR3 DNA follows: TGTGCCAGCTCACCCGCGCCGGGGGACAGGAGCTCCTACAATGAGCAGTTCTTC. As protein: CASSPAPGDRSSYNEQFF.

This clone was seen a handful of times. The rearrangement uses TRBV5-4 and TRBJ2-1; no clear D. The CDR3 is 13 amino acids. From germline, CDR1 is SGHNT and CDR2 YYREEE (reference sequence). V lost 0 bases and J lost 7, with 8 bases in between. CDR3 sequence: CASSLVVSNEQFF. The CDR3 region has the DNA TGTGCCAGCAGCTTGGTAGTCTCAAATGAGCAGTTCTTC. Filled out from reference TRBV5-4 and TRBJ2-1, the complete variable domain reads ETGVTQSPTHLIKTRGQQVTLRCSSQSGHNTVSWYQQALGQGPQFIFQYYREEENGRGNFPPRFSGLQFPNYSSELNVNALELDDSALYLCASSLVVSNEQFFGPGTRLTVL.